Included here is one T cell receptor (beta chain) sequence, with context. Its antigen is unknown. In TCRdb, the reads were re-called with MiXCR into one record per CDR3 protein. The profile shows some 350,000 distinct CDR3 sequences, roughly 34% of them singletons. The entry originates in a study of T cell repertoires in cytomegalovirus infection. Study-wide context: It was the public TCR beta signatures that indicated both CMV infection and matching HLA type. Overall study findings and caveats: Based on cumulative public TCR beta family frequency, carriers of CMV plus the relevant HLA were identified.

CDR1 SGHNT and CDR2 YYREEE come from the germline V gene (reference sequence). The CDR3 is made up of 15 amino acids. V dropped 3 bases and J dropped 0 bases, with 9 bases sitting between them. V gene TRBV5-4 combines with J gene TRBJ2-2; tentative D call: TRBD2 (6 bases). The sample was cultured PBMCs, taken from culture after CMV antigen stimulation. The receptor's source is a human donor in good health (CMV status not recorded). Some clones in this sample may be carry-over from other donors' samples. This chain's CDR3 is CASSSQRANTGELFF. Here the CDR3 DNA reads TGTGCCAGCAGCTCTCAGCGGGCGAACACCGGGGAGCTGTTTTTT.